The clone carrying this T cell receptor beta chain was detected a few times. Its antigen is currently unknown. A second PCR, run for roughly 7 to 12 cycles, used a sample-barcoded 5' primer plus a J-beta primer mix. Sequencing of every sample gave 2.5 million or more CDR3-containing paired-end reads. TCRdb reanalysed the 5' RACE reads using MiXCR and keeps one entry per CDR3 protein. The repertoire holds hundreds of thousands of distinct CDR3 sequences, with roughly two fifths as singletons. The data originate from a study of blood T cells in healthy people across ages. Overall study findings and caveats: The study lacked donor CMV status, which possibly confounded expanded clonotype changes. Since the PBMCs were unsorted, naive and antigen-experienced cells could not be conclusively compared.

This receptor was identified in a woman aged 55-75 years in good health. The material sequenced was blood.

CDR3 sequence reads: CASSPRATVWTEAFF. CDR3 DNA: TGTGCCAGCAGCCCGCGGGCAACGGTTTGGACTGAAGCTTTCTTT. The chain recombines TRBV3-1 with TRBJ1-1; unclear D gene. V gave up 4 bases and J gave up 5 bases, with 17 bases separating them. This CDR3 spans 15 amino acids. Germline values: CDR1 LGHDT, CDR2 YNNKEL (reference sequence). The full variable domain, in which reference TRBV3-1 and TRBJ1-1 provide the parts outside the CDR3, is DTAVSQTPKYLVTQMGNDKSIKCEQNLGHDTMYWYKQDSKKFLKIMFSYNNKELIINETVPNRFSPKSPDKAHLNLHINSLELGDSAVYFCASSPRATVWTEAFFGQGTRLTVV.